The clone carrying this T cell receptor beta chain was detected a few times. Its antigen is currently unknown. Germline V gene lookup returns CDR1 SGHTA and CDR2 FQGNSA. The CDR3 extends over 14 amino acids. V lost 4 bases to trimming and J lost 0 bases, with 9 bases between them. The PBMCs were sourced from fresh peripheral blood (about 10 ml). The data are from a study of T cells in Graves' hyperthyroidism and ophthalmopathy. Amplified TCR beta CDR3 regions came from RNA transcripts. First-round RT-PCR of the TCR CDR3 relied on the HTBI primer set. TCRdb redid the calling of the multiplex PCR reads with MiXCR, one entry per CDR3 protein. The sample contains under 700,000 distinct CDR3 sequences, roughly 17% of which appear only once. Whole-study findings and limits: Ophthalmopathy, as predicted by the model, came a median 6.5 months after the prediction. Most expanded thyroid clonotypes above 0.001 recurred in blood.

Sequences were obtained from blood. This clonotype was sampled from a young woman with Graves' hyperthyroidism. The chain combines TRBV7-2 with TRBJ1-1, with D hard to call. The CDR3 coding sequence is TGTGCCAGCAGCTCCGTATACATGAACACTGAAGCTTTCTTT. Its protein product is CASSSVYMNTEAFF. The full variable domain, its missing parts supplied by reference TRBV7-2 and TRBJ1-1, is GAGVSQSPSNKVTEKGKDVELRCDPISGHTALYWYRQSLGQGLEFLIYFQGNSAPDKSGLPSDRFSAERTGGSVSTLTIQRTQQEDSAVYLCASSSVYMNTEAFFGQGTRLTVV.